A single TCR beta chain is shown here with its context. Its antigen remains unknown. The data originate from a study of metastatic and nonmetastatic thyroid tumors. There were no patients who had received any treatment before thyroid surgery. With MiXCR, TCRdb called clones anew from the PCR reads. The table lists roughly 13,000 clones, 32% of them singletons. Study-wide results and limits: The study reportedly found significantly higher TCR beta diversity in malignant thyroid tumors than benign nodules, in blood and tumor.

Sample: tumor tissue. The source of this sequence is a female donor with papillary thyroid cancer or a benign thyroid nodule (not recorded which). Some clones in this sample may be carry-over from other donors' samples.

The CDR3 sequence: CASSSPSGLAGWKYF. CDR3 DNA: TGTGCCAGCAGCTCCCCCTCAGGGTTAGCTGGGTGGAAGTACTTC. The chain combines TRBV7-2 with TRBJ2-7, with TRBD1 as a possible D gene (5 bases). Germline CDR1 and CDR2: SGHTA and FQGNSA. Trimming took 4 bases from V and 11 from J, leaving 24 bases between them. The length of the CDR3 is 15 residues.